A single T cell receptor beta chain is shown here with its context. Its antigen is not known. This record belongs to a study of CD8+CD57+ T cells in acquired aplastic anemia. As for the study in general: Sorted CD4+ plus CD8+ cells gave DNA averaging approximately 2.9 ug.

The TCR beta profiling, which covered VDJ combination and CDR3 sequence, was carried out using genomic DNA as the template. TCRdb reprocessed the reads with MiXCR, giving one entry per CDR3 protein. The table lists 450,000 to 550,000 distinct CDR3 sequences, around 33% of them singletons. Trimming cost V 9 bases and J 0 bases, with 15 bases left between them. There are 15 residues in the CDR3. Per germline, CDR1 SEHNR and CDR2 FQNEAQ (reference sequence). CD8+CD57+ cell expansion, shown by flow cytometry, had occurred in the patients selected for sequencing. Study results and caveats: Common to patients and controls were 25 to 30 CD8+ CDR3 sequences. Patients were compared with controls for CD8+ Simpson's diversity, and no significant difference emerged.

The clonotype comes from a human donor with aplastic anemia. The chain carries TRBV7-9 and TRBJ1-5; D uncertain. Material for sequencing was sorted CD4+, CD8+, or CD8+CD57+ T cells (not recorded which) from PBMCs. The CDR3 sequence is CASQTSLRSNQPQHF. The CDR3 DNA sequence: TGTGCCAGTCAGACAAGCCTTCGTAGCAATCAGCCCCAGCATTTT.